A selection of T cell receptor beta chains follows, all from one sample in a study of shared clonotypes between healthy human individuals. Sequencing used immunoSEQ multiplex PCR; TCRdb keeps in-frame clones, though not all of them. Of more than 2 million clones listed, around 96% are singletons. Sample: naive CD8+ T cells sorted from blood. The receptors originated from a man younger than 30 in good health. Each CDR3 is given with its conserved first and last residue. A D gene is named only where the DNA matches it firmly. Size is omitted from some rows. Given values are once, few, many or a class for expanded clones.

TGTGCCAGCAGCTTAGAGGGGGCCAAGACCTACGAGCAGTACTTC,CASSLEGAKTYEQYF,TRBV7-6,TRBJ2-7,-,TRBD1,15
TGTGCCAGCAGCCAAGACGGGACAGGGGGAATCCCCTACGAGCAGTACTTC,CASSQDGTGGIPYEQYF,TRBV4-2,TRBJ2-7,-,TRBD1,17
TGTGCCAGCAGCGCAGGACTAGCGGGAGCCGAGCAGTACTTC,CASSAGLAGAEQYF,TRBV9,TRBJ2-7,once,TRBD2,14
TGTGCCAGCAGTGAATCGGTCAGGGGAGCGAATGGCTACACCTTC,CASSESVRGANGYTF,TRBV25-1,TRBJ1-2,-,-,15
TGTGCCAGCACCCAAATGGAGGGGCCTAGCACAGATACGCAGTATTTT,CASTQMEGPSTDTQYF,TRBV7-9,TRBJ2-3,-,-,16
TGTGCCAGCAGTGAACCTACCGGGGAGCTGTTTTTT,CASSEPTGELFF,TRBV2,TRBJ2-2,-,-,12
TGTGCCAGTAGTCCGGGACAGGGATGGGGCTACACCTTC,CASSPGQGWGYTF,TRBV19,TRBJ1-2,-,TRBD1,13
TGTGCCAGCAGTTTACTTGGAGAGGACCTTAGCAATCAGCCCCAGCATTTT,CASSLLGEDLSNQPQHF,TRBV27,TRBJ1-5,-,-,17
TGTGCCAGCAGTGCCGGCGGGACCCAGTACTTC,CASSAGGTQYF,TRBV27,TRBJ2-5,-,-,11
TGTGCCAGCAGTTTAGAGGGGCAGGCGTTCCAAGAGACCCAGTACTTC,CASSLEGQAFQETQYF,TRBV28,TRBJ2-5,-,-,16
TGTGCCAGCAGCTCAAACCCGGGACCCCTCCACTTT,CASSSNPGPLHF,TRBV7-9,TRBJ1-6,-,-,12
TGTGCCAGACGTCCAGGGATAGGGGGGGAGCTGTTTTTT,CARRPGIGGELFF,TRBV25-1,TRBJ2-2,-,-,13
TGTGCCAGCAGTGAATATGGGGAAGGGCCTGAAGCTTTCTTT,CASSEYGEGPEAFF,TRBV2,TRBJ1-1,-,-,14
TGCAGCGTTGATTCACAGGGAAGTCGTGGGAATGAGCAGTTCTTC,CSVDSQGSRGNEQFF,TRBV29-1,TRBJ2-1,-,-,15
TGTGCCACCTACGAGCAGTACTTC,CATYEQYF,TRBV19,TRBJ2-7,-,-,8
TGTGCCAGCAGCAAAACCCAAGAGACCCAGTACTTC,CASSKTQETQYF,TRBV21-1,TRBJ2-5,-,-,12
TGTGCCAGCAGTTTAACAGGGGGTTCCTACGAGCAGTACTTC,CASSLTGGSYEQYF,TRBV28,TRBJ2-7,-,TRBD1,14
TGTGCCAGCAGTGAATCGTGGGTAGGCTATGGCTACACCTTC,CASSESWVGYGYTF,TRBV25-1,TRBJ1-2,-,-,14
TGCGCCAGCAGCTTAGACGCTGAAGAGACCCAGTACTTC,CASSLDAEETQYF,TRBV5-1,TRBJ2-5,-,-,13
TGTGCCACCAGCAGAGCGGCTAGCGGGAGCCTCTCCTACGAGCAGTACTTC,CATSRAASGSLSYEQYF,TRBV15,TRBJ2-7,-,TRBD2,17